This T cell receptor beta chain appears in the sequencing data of a study of breast tumors, draining lymph nodes, adjacent tissues. Whole-study results and caveats: Compared with lymph nodes, tumors were less diverse; compared with nontumor tissue, more.

One entry per CDR3 protein results from TCRdb running MiXCR on the multiplex PCR reads. This sample has some 170,000 distinct CDR3 sequences, with more than 25% found just once. Samples came from axillary lymph nodes draining the breast cancer. Per the germline V gene, CDR1 is SQVTM and CDR2 is ANQGSEA. The CDR3 covers 13 residues. As for this clonotype: The target antigen is unknown. This may stem from a read error, because a much larger clone lies one nucleotide away.

This clonotype originated in a female donor with breast cancer. Some clones in this sample may be carry-over from other donors' samples. V is TRBV29-1 and J is TRBJ1-1; a possible D gene is TRBD1 (5 bases). Sequencing was performed on axillary lymph node tissue. In DNA form, the CDR3 reads TGCAGCGTTGCGGGCCGGGGGTGGACTGGAGCTTTCTTT. As protein: CSVAGRGWTGAFF.